One and the same sample provided the 14 T cell receptor beta chains below, sequenced in a study of T-cell memory formation after mild COVID-19. TCRdb independently ran MiXCR on the 5' RACE reads; one entry per CDR3 protein. The sample holds approximately 450,000 distinct CDR3 sequences; about 18% are singletons and the top ten take approximately 13%. Sequenced material: PBMCs or a T cell subset sorted from them (not recorded which). The receptors were gathered from an adult woman who had mild COVID-19 (a few samples of this study predate the infection). Cell type and time point are not known.

This clonotype came up a few times. The chain uses TRBV29-1 and TRBJ1-1; D gene unclear. Germline V lookup: CDR1 SQVTM, CDR2 ANQGSEA. CDR3 size: 13 residues. Trimming removed 6 bases from V and 0 bases from J, with 11 bases in between. Here the CDR3 reads CSVTRVMNTEAFF. As DNA, the CDR3 is TGCAGCGTCACACGGGTTATGAACACTGAAGCTTTCTTT.

The table lists this clonotype with a few counts. The V call is TRBV7-9, the J call TRBJ2-5; no clear D. CDR3 length: 14 amino acids. V lost 1 base and J lost 2, with 8 bases in between. CDR1 and CDR2 (germline): SEHNR, FQNEAQ (reference sequence). CDR3 sequence: CASSLGHGQETQYF. In DNA, the CDR3 is TGTGCCAGCAGCTTAGGACACGGACAAGAGACCCAGTACTTC.

This clonotype was found a few times. This chain joins TRBV29-1 and TRBJ2-5, with TRBD1 as a possible D gene (7 bases). Germline V gene lookup returns CDR1 SQVTM and CDR2 ANQGSEA. The CDR3 totals 12 residues. Trimming left V 8 bases short and J 5 bases short, with 15 bases between. As DNA, the CDR3 is TGCAGCACCCAGGGGGGTCGGGAGACCCAGTACTTC. This translates into CSTQGGRETQYF. Looking up the rest from reference TRBV29-1 and TRBJ2-5 gives the full variable domain: SAVISQKPSRDICQRGTSLTIQCQVDSQVTMMFWYRQQPGQSLTLIATANQGSEATYESGFVIDKFPISRPNLTFSTLTVSNMSPEDSSIYLCSTQGGRETQYFGPGTRLLVL.

The chain uses TRBV29-1 and TRBJ2-1; no clear D. The germline V gene has CDR1 SQVTM and CDR2 ANQGSEA. The germline V and J ends were trimmed by 3 bases and 0 bases, with 9 bases remaining between them. The length of the CDR3 is 14 residues. CDR3 sequence: CSVDTTGSYNEQFF. In DNA form, the CDR3 reads TGCAGCGTTGACACCACGGGCTCCTACAATGAGCAGTTCTTC.

V usage is TRBV6-2 or TRBV6-3 and J usage is TRBJ1-5; tentatively, D is TRBD1 (6 bases). With 6 bases removed from V and 0 bases from J, the gap between germline ends came to 15 bases. CDR3 length equals 16 residues. Per the germline V gene, CDR1 is MNHEY and CDR2 is SVGEGT. CDR3 in amino acids: CASSPRGGTSNQPQHF. The CDR3 bases are TGTGCCAGCAGCCCCCGAGGGGGGACTAGCAATCAGCCCCAGCATTTT.

This clonotype was counted between two and nine times. The chain recombines TRBV11-2 with TRBJ2-1; D is possibly TRBD1 (5 bases). V shed 5 bases and J shed 7 bases, with 21 bases lying between them. This CDR3 contains 16 residues. Per the germline V gene, CDR1 is SGHAT and CDR2 is FQNNGV. CDR3 sequence: CASSPLTVVLKNEQFF. The DNA for the CDR3 is TGTGCCAGCAGCCCGTTGACAGTAGTTTTGAAAAATGAGCAGTTCTTC.

This clonotype was counted only a few times. The CDR3 protein is CASSPRGSNTDTQYF. In nucleotides, the CDR3 is TGCGCCAGCAGCCCCAGGGGATCAAACACAGATACGCAGTATTTT. The chain employs TRBV4-1 and TRBJ2-3, with D perhaps TRBD1 (6 bases). This CDR3 spans 15 amino acids. V was cut by 4 bases and J by 2 bases, with 13 bases left in between. Germline-derived CDR1 and CDR2 are MGHRA and YSYEKL.

The rearrangement joins TRBV18 to TRBJ2-5; either TRBD1 or TRBD2 may fit D (5 bases each). CDR1 and CDR2 from the germline V gene are KGHSH and LQKENI. The germline V and J ends were trimmed by 5 bases and 5 bases, with 15 bases remaining between them. The CDR3 contains 14 residues. Here the CDR3 DNA reads TGTGCCAGCTCAAACAACCAGGGACGGGAGACCCAGTACTTC. Its protein is CASSNNQGRETQYF.

This clonotype was observed a handful of times. The chain carries TRBV27 and TRBJ1-2; TRBD1 matches at 7 bases. The CDR3 sequence is 15 residues long. The V and J ends lost 3 bases and 8 bases, in that order; junction bases with no gene match: 12. The V gene's germline CDR1 is MNHEY and CDR2 SMNVEV (reference sequence). CDR3: CASSFSPVGGGGYTF. DNA for the CDR3: TGTGCCAGCAGTTTCTCCCCGGTTGGAGGGGGCGGCTACACCTTC.

The chain couples TRBV20-1 to TRBJ1-2; D remains unclear. The germline gives CDR1 DFQATT, CDR2 SNEGSKA (reference sequence). This CDR3 has 13 residues. V lost 5 bases, J lost 1 base, and 11 bases lay in between. Written as DNA, the CDR3 is TGCAGTGCTTTAAGCACCGATAACTATGGCTACACCTTC. Translation gives CSALSTDNYGYTF.

The chain recombines TRBV20-1 with TRBJ2-3; 14 nucleotides align to TRBD2. Germline CDR1 and CDR2: DFQATT and SNEGSKA (reference sequence). V shed 6 bases, J shed 1 base, and the junction held 12 bases outside the gene matches. CDR3 size: 18 residues. CDR3 in DNA: TGCAGTGCATTCGGGACTAGCGGGAGAGGTGGCGGCACAGATACGCAGTATTTT. It codes for CSAFGTSGRGGGTDTQYF.

V is TRBV18 and J is TRBJ1-2; 8 bases map to TRBD1. This CDR3 has 14 residues. J was trimmed by 6 bases and V by 2 bases; bases with no gene match: 5. Germline V gene sequence: CDR1 KGHSH, CDR2 LQKENI. This chain's CDR3 is CASSPALTGDGYTF. DNA for the CDR3: TGTGCCAGCTCACCAGCTCTGACAGGGGATGGCTACACCTTC.

This chain links TRBV30 with TRBJ2-5; either TRBD1 or TRBD2 may supply D (5 bases each). The CDR3 has 13 residues. Germline V CDR1 and CDR2: GTSNPN, SVGIG (reference sequence). Trimming cost V 5 bases and J 7 bases, with 17 bases left between them. CDR3 residues: CAWGDGIQGTQYF. In DNA form, the CDR3 reads TGTGCCTGGGGGGACGGTATTCAGGGGACCCAGTACTTC.

This sequence joins TRBV5-1 and TRBJ2-6; D gene uncertain. Germline lookup yields CDR1 SGHRS and CDR2 YFSETQ. The CDR3 has 14 amino acids. The ends were cut back, 4 bases at V and 4 bases at J, with 9 bases in the middle. The CDR3 bases are TGCGCCAGCAGCGAGTTCGCGGGGGCCAACGTCCTGACTTTC. Translating gives CASSEFAGANVLTF.